One sample yielded the 32 T cell receptor beta chains listed below, sequenced in a study of OX40 agonist ivuxolimab in advanced cancers. The data were produced by immunoSEQ multiplex PCR, yet TCRdb's version contains in-frame clones alone and is incomplete. The sample gives 45,000 to 60,000 clones, over 80% of which show up once; about 5.4% is in the top ten. This sample comprised CD4+ or CD8+ T cells sorted from blood, obtained in a trial of the OX40 agonist ivuxolimab. Receptor source: an adult with an advanced solid tumor such as melanoma, head and neck, liver or kidney cancer.

This chain joins TRBV9 and TRBJ2-1, with 8 bases lining up with TRBD2. The V gene end was trimmed by 4 bases and the J gene end by 6 bases; junction bases not matched to a gene: 9. This CDR3 comprises 15 residues. From germline, CDR1 is SGDLS and CDR2 YYNGEE. CDR3 DNA sequence: TGTGCCAGCAGCTCATCTAGCGGGTACTTCAATGAGCAGTTCTTC. Translated: CASSSSSGYFNEQFF.

This chain uses TRBV18 with TRBJ2-7; a weak D match, TRBD2 (6 bases). Trimming took off 2 bases at V and 5 bases at J, with 10 bases between the two ends. The CDR3 length is 13 residues. Germline V gene data show CDR1 as KGHSH and CDR2 as LQKENI. The CDR3 bases are TGTGCCAGCTCACCAAGCAGGGAGGACGAGCAGTACTTC. Translating it yields CASSPSREDEQYF.

The V and J genes are TRBV5-1 and TRBJ2-2; no clear D. This CDR3 region has 13 residues. Germline CDR1 SGHRS, CDR2 YFSETQ. The V end lost 0 bases, the J end lost 4 bases, and 4 bases lay between the germline ends. The CDR3 region has the DNA TGCGCCAGCAGCTTGGAGGTCACCGGGGAGCTGTTTTTT. This sequence encodes CASSLEVTGELFF.

V is TRBV21-1 and J is TRBJ2-2; the tabulated D call, TRBD2, remains unverified against the DNA. TRBV21-1 is a documented pseudogene. The CDR3 spans 12 residues. DNA for the CDR3: TGTGCCAGCATCTCCAACACCGGGGAGCTGTTTTTT. Translated: CASISNTGELFF.

The rearrangement uses TRBV2 and TRBJ1-1; perhaps TRBD1 as D (6 bases). This CDR3 is built from 15 residues. From germline, CDR1 is SNHLY and CDR2 FYNNEI. The V end lost 5 bases, the J end lost 4 bases, and 17 bases lay between the germline ends. This chain's CDR3 is CASSSQSTGTTEAFF. The CDR3 nucleotides read TGTGCCAGCAGTTCCCAGAGCACAGGGACCACTGAAGCTTTCTTT.

The CDR3 loop reads CASSVATGFYGYTF. CDR3 in DNA: TGTGCCAGCAGCGTGGCTACAGGGTTCTATGGCTACACCTTC. The genes are TRBV9 and TRBJ1-2; a possible D gene is TRBD1 (6 bases). From germline, CDR1 is SGDLS and CDR2 YYNGEE. CDR3 length: 14 amino acids. Trimming shortened V by 2 bases and J by 4 bases, and 12 bases separated the two germline ends.

V usage is TRBV5-4 and J usage is TRBJ2-5; TRBD2 matches 11 bases. J lost 5 bases, V lost 3 bases, and 6 bases had no gene match. Germline V gene sequence: CDR1 SGHNT, CDR2 YYREEE (reference sequence). The CDR3 length is 15 residues. CDR3 residues: CASSSLAGGMETQYF. CDR3 coding DNA: TGTGCCAGCAGCTCTTTAGCGGGAGGGATGGAGACCCAGTACTTC.

The chain joins TRBV5-6 to TRBJ1-1; D not resolved. V was cut by 0 bases and J by 11 bases, with 11 bases left in between. CDR1 is SGHDT and CDR2 is YYEEEE in the germline V gene. The CDR3 has 12 residues. The chain's CDR3 is CASSLDWRDAFF. CDR3 coding DNA: TGTGCCAGCAGCTTGGATTGGAGGGATGCTTTCTTT.

V usage is TRBV29-1 and J usage is TRBJ2-2; 9 positions match TRBD1. Per the germline V gene, CDR1 is SQVTM and CDR2 is ANQGSEA. The CDR3 is 14 amino acids. Trimming took 5 bases from V and 7 from J; bases not matched to a gene: 8. CDR3 in amino acids: CSVTTGGIGGELFF. The CDR3 bases are TGCAGCGTTACGACAGGGGGTATCGGCGGGGAGCTGTTTTTT.

The chain uses TRBV9 and TRBJ2-7; 10 bases agree with TRBD2. The CDR3 length is 16 residues. Germline-derived CDR1 and CDR2 are SGDLS and YYNGEE. Trimming cost V 3 bases and J 4 bases; bases outside gene matches: 10. CDR3 coding DNA: TGTGCCAGCAGCGCGGACGATAGCGGGAGGCTTTACGAGCAGTACTTC. Translated, it gives CASSADDSGRLYEQYF.

The chain joins TRBV19 to TRBJ2-2; TRBD2 aligns across 7 bases. The CDR3 extends over 14 amino acids. CDR1 is LNHDA, CDR2 SQIVND, per germline (reference sequence). With 5 bases clipped from V and 2 bases from J, the junction kept 2 bases outside the gene matches. CDR3 sequence reads: CASSRGVNTGELFF. The CDR3 region has the DNA TGTGCCAGTAGTCGGGGGGTTAACACCGGGGAGCTGTTTTTT.

This clone was recorded once. J is TRBJ2-1 and V is TRBV9, with D perhaps matching TRBD2 (5 bases). CDR1 is SGDLS, CDR2 YYNGEE, per germline. V shed 0 bases and J shed 2 bases, with 18 bases lying between them. This CDR3 has 18 residues. The CDR3: CASSVAERTGSPYNEQFF. The DNA of the CDR3 is TGTGCCAGCAGCGTAGCGGAACGAACGGGAAGTCCCTACAATGAGCAGTTCTTC.

The chain carries TRBV28 and TRBJ2-1; 11 positions match TRBD2. From germline, CDR1 is MDHEN and CDR2 SYDVKM. This CDR3 region has 17 residues. After removal of 3 bases from V and 3 bases from J, the junction contained 7 bases not matched to a gene. The CDR3: CASSFAVAGGNYNEQFF. The CDR3 nucleotides are TGTGCCAGCAGTTTCGCAGTAGCGGGAGGGAACTACAATGAGCAGTTCTTC.

The count of this clone is one. V and J are TRBV29-1 and TRBJ1-2; D may be TRBD1 (6 bases). V lost 5 bases, J lost 6 bases, and 16 bases lay in between. This CDR3 contains 13 residues. Germline V gene lookup returns CDR1 SQVTM and CDR2 ANQGSEA. CDR3 bases: TGCAGCGTTCGAGAACAGGGAGAGGATGGCTACACCTTC. Residues: CSVREQGEDGYTF. Combining the CDR3 with reference TRBV29-1 and TRBJ1-2 gives the whole variable domain SAVISQKPSRDICQRGTSLTIQCQVDSQVTMMFWYRQQPGQSLTLIATANQGSEATYESGFVIDKFPISRPNLTFSTLTVSNMSPEDSSIYLCSVREQGEDGYTFGSGTRLTVV.

A single count supports this clone. CDR3 DNA sequence: TGTGCCAGCAGCTACCGACAGGGTCTCAACAATGAGCAGTTCTTC. The encoded protein is CASSYRQGLNNEQFF. J is TRBJ2-1 and V is TRBV11-3, with 7 bases matching TRBD1. Germline CDR1 and CDR2: SGHNT and YENEEA. V gave up 4 bases and J gave up 5 bases; unmatched junction bases: 8. The CDR3 extends over 15 amino acids.

This clone was seen a single time. The CDR3 protein is CASSRTSGSSYNEQFF. The CDR3, as DNA: TGTGCCAGCAGTCGCACTAGCGGGAGCTCCTACAATGAGCAGTTCTTC. J is TRBJ2-1 and V is TRBV9; 11 bases line up with TRBD2. The CDR3 is 16 residues long. J was trimmed by 0 bases and V by 5 bases; bases with no gene match: 4. Germline lookup yields CDR1 SGDLS and CDR2 YYNGEE.

This clone was observed a single time. V and J are TRBV6-5 and TRBJ2-1, with TRBD2 matching 7 bases. Germline CDR1 and CDR2: MNHEY and SVGAGI. This CDR3 is 13 amino acids long. V lost 5 bases and J lost 9; bases outside the gene matches: 7. The CDR3 loop is CASSGTSVTEQFF. CDR3 sequence (DNA): TGTGCCAGCAGTGGCACTAGCGTCACTGAGCAGTTCTTC.

J is TRBJ2-1 and V is TRBV7-2; tentatively, D is TRBD1 (6 bases). Trimming removed 5 bases at V and 7 bases at J, with 12 bases between. CDR1 and CDR2 (germline): SGHTA, FQGNSA. The CDR3 is 13 residues long. CDR3 coding DNA: TGTGCCAGCAGCCTGGGGGCGAAAAATGAGCAGTTCTTC. Translated, it gives CASSLGAKNEQFF.

The chain employs TRBV9 and TRBJ2-1, with D tentatively TRBD1 or TRBD2 (6 bases each). The CDR3 runs 14 residues. Germline CDR1 is SGDLS and CDR2 is YYNGEE. V lost 5 bases and J 4 bases, leaving 13 bases between the germline ends. CDR3 sequence: CASSRGTIYNEQFF. The CDR3 DNA follows: TGTGCCAGCAGTCGGGGGACAATTTACAATGAGCAGTTCTTC.

This clone was seen only once. The chain combines TRBV7-9 with TRBJ2-2; D is perhaps TRBD1 or TRBD2 (7 bases each). This CDR3 spans 18 amino acids. The germline CDR1 and CDR2 sequences are SEHNR and FQNEAQ (reference sequence). The germline V and J ends were trimmed by 2 bases and 5 bases, with 21 bases remaining between them. CDR3 protein: CASSLWSGGGPGTGELFF. Written as DNA, the CDR3 is TGTGCCAGCAGCTTATGGTCAGGGGGAGGGCCTGGAACCGGGGAGCTGTTTTTT.

J is TRBJ2-5 and V is TRBV11-3, with D perhaps TRBD2 (6 bases). V was trimmed by 5 bases and J by 2 bases, leaving 15 bases between them. CDR1 SGHNT and CDR2 YENEEA come from the germline V gene. The CDR3 length is 15 residues. CDR3 nucleotides: TGTGCCAGCAGCCGGGGCAGGACTACACAAGAGACCCAGTACTTC. This gives the protein CASSRGRTTQETQYF.

This rearrangement joins TRBV7-2 to TRBJ2-7, with D possibly matching TRBD2 (6 bases). This CDR3 contains 16 residues. Germline V gene data show CDR1 as SGHTA and CDR2 as FQGNSA. V was cut by 2 bases and J by 1 base, with 15 bases left in between. The DNA for the CDR3 is TGTGCCAGCAGCTTATCTCTTGGGACTGCTTCCTACGAGCAGTACTTC. This translates into CASSLSLGTASYEQYF. Using reference TRBV7-2 and TRBJ2-7 for the parts outside the CDR3, the full variable domain is GAGVSQSPSNKVTEKGKDVELRCDPISGHTALYWYRQSLGQGLEFLIYFQGNSAPDKSGLPSDRFSAERTGGSVSTLTIQRTQQEDSAVYLCASSLSLGTASYEQYFGPGTRLTVT.

The chain recombines TRBV5-1 with TRBJ1-1, with D possibly TRBD1 on 5 matching bases. The germline V gene has CDR1 SGHRS and CDR2 YFSETQ. This CDR3 region has 14 residues. The V gene lost 3 bases and the J gene lost 1 base, with 10 bases spanning the gap. DNA of the CDR3: TGCGCCAGCAGCTATCAGGGTAGGAACACTGAAGCTTTCTTT. This codes for CASSYQGRNTEAFF.

The chain has TRBV19 and TRBJ1-1, with TRBD1 as a possible D gene (6 bases). CDR1 is LNHDA, CDR2 SQIVND, per germline (reference sequence). CDR3 length: 15 amino acids. V lost 6 bases to trimming and J lost 4 bases, with 18 bases between them. The CDR3 bases are TGTGCCAGTAGCAGGCTTAGGGGGAGGGGCACTGAAGCTTTCTTT. Amino acids: CASSRLRGRGTEAFF.

The chain joins TRBV2 to TRBJ1-3; 8 nucleotides align to TRBD1. The germline V gene encodes CDR1 SNHLY and CDR2 FYNNEI. V trimming: 6 bases; J trimming: 1 base; junction bases outside the gene matches: 8. This CDR3 is 16 amino acids long. The CDR3 is CASSRTGSFSGNTIYF. As DNA, the CDR3 is TGTGCCAGCAGCCGGACAGGGTCCTTTTCTGGAAACACCATATATTTT.

The chain recombines TRBV7-2 with TRBJ2-2; D remains ambiguous. In germline, CDR1 is SGHTA, CDR2 FQGNSA. CDR3 length: 11 residues. V dropped 0 bases and J dropped 9 bases, with 2 bases sitting between them. The CDR3: CASSLARELFF. DNA of the CDR3: TGTGCCAGCAGCTTAGCCCGGGAGCTGTTTTTT.

This CDR3 is CASSLKERNYGYTF. DNA for the CDR3: TGTGCCAGCAGTTTAAAGGAGAGAAACTATGGCTACACCTTC. The chain joins TRBV27 to TRBJ1-2; no clear D. Looked up from germline, CDR1 is MNHEY and CDR2 is SMNVEV (reference sequence). V was clipped by 2 bases and J by 2 bases, with 9 bases between them. CDR3 length: 14 amino acids.

The chain recombines TRBV5-4 with TRBJ1-2; D may be TRBD1 (5 bases). The CDR3 has 18 amino acids. V lost 0 bases and J lost 4, with 22 bases in between. The germline V gene encodes CDR1 SGHNT and CDR2 YYREEE (reference sequence). CDR3 in amino acids: CASSLGGSWEARVYGYTF. CDR3 nucleotide sequence: TGTGCCAGCAGCTTGGGGGGGTCGTGGGAGGCCCGGGTCTATGGCTACACCTTC.

The V gene is TRBV4-2, the J gene TRBJ2-1, with D hard to call. Germline loops: CDR1 LGHNA, CDR2 YNFKEQ. The length of the CDR3 is 13 residues. The ends were cut back, 1 base at V and 8 bases at J, with 9 bases in the middle. CDR3 DNA: TGTGCCAGCAGCCAAGCCCATAAAGATGAGCAGTTCTTC. Translating gives CASSQAHKDEQFF.

V gene TRBV7-2 combines with J gene TRBJ2-3, with 7 bases aligning to TRBD2. Germline CDR1 reads SGHTA; CDR2 reads FQGNSA. V was pared by 3 bases and J by 6 bases, with 9 bases of the junction left unmatched. This CDR3 has 15 amino acids. CDR3 sequence (DNA): TGTGCCAGCAGCTTCAGGACTAGGAGCAGCGATACGCAGTATTTT. It yields the protein CASSFRTRSSDTQYF.

This chain uses TRBV29-1 with TRBJ2-7; 9 bases are shared with TRBD1. The V and J ends lost 4 bases and 2 bases, in that order; junction bases with no gene match: 3. From germline, CDR1 is SQVTM and CDR2 ANQGSEA. CDR3 size: 13 residues. CDR3 region: CSVVDRGTYEQYF. The DNA for the CDR3 is TGCAGCGTTGTTGACAGGGGGACCTACGAGCAGTACTTC.

This clone was found a few times. CDR3 region: CASSRQRNTEAFF. CDR3 DNA sequence: TGTGCCAGCAGCCGACAGAGGAACACTGAAGCTTTCTTT. The rearrangement uses TRBV9 and TRBJ1-1; possibly TRBD1 for D (5 bases). Germline CDR1 SGDLS, CDR2 YYNGEE. Trimming took 4 bases from V and 1 from J, leaving 8 bases between them. The CDR3 is 13 amino acids.